This T cell receptor (beta chain) appears in the sequencing data of a study of T cells in Graves' hyperthyroidism and ophthalmopathy. V trimming: 5 bases; J trimming: 3 bases; junction bases outside the gene matches: 8. Per germline, CDR1 SGHAT and CDR2 FQNNGV. This CDR3 is 15 amino acids long. Template material for amplifying TCR beta CDR3 regions consisted of RNA transcripts. RT-PCR in the first round (using the HTBI primer set) targeted the TCR CDR3. From the multiplex PCR reads, TCRdb called clonotypes with MiXCR, one entry per CDR3 protein. This table holds more than 300,000 distinct CDR3 sequences, 13% to 15% found once. This clonotype was seen at least ten times.

This sequence was found in a young woman with Graves' ophthalmopathy. V gene TRBV11-2 combines with J gene TRBJ1-1; 8 positions agree with TRBD1. The sequenced sample was blood. The CDR3 spells CASSGRTGFDTEAFF. CDR3 in DNA: TGTGCCAGCAGCGGCCGGACAGGGTTCGACACTGAAGCTTTCTTT.